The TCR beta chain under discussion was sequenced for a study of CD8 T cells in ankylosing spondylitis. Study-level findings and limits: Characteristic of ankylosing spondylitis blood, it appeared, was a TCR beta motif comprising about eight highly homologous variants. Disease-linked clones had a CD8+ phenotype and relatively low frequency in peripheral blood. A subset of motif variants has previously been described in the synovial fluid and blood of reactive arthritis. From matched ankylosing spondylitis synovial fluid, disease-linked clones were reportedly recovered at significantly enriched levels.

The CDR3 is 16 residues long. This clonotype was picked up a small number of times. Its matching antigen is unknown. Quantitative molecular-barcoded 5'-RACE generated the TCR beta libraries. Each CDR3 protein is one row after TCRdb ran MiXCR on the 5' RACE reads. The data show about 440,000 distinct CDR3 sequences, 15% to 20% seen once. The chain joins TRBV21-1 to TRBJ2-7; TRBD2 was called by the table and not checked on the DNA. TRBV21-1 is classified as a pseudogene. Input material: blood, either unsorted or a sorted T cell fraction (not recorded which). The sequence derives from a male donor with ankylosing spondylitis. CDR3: CASSKGVGASSYEQYF. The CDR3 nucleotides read TGTGCCAGCAGCAAAGGAGTGGGAGCTAGCTCCTACGAGCAGTACTTC.